This T cell receptor beta chain was captured by sequencing in a study of blood T cell repertoires in COVID-19. Study at large: What the recovered Cohort 3 donors had was two negative PCRs, clearance, or symptom resolution. Samples taken during acute and convalescent COVID-19 were collected in the United States, Italy and Spain. T cells, B-cell-depleted T cells, or PBMCs provided the cDNA or gDNA that served as material.

As originally analysed: Reference gene primers were amplified, and this amplification served to estimate nucleated cell counts. The data were produced by immunoSEQ multiplex PCR, yet TCRdb's version contains in-frame clones alone and is incomplete. The V and J calls and clone size come from that table; D and trimming were worked out from the DNA. The repertoire has roughly 210,000 clones, 87% of them found once; the top ten carry about 7%. CDR1 and CDR2 (germline): MDHEN, SYDVKM. The CDR3 contains 14 residues. J was trimmed by 8 bases and V by 3 bases; bases with no gene match: 9. Sequences were obtained from PBMCs or T cells enriched from blood (not recorded which). The V gene is TRBV28, the J gene TRBJ1-2, with TRBD1 matching 7 bases. The origin of this receptor is a man aged 25 to 45 in a cohort exposed to, infected with or recovered from COVID-19 (not recorded which). The CDR3 region has the DNA TGTGCCAGCAGTTTCCCGACAGGGATTAAGGGCTACACCTTC. Encoded protein: CASSFPTGIKGYTF.